The subject of this entry is one TCR beta chain. Its antigen is not identified. The protocol was immunoSEQ multiplex PCR, while the TCRdb copy is restricted to in-frame clones and leaves out a portion. The data contain 50,000 to 65,000 clones, 90% to 97% of them singletons. The CDR3 contains 15 residues. These data come from a study of cytomegalovirus exposure and HLA in healthy donors. Study results and caveats: Testing in vitro showed three CMV-associated chains specific for CMV antigens.

The V gene is TRBV21-1, the J gene TRBJ2-1; the tabulated D call, TRBD2, remains unverified against the DNA. TRBV21-1 is listed as a pseudogene. Sequencing input: PBMCs. This sequence originates from a young woman in good health and CMV-seronegative. The CDR3 reads CPQHMGDPRVNEQFF. The CDR3 nucleotides are TGTCCTCAGCACATGGGAGACCCCCGGGTCAATGAGCAGTTCTTC.